The sequence of this T cell receptor beta chain was determined in a study of blood T cell repertoires in COVID-19. Overall study: Samples taken during acute and convalescent COVID-19 were collected in the United States, Italy and Spain. The cDNA or gDNA used as material had been derived from T cells, B-cell-depleted T cells, or PBMCs.

Participants were aged about 18 to 100 years, lived in 25 or so US areas, and enrolled virtually. Measured with immunoSEQ multiplex PCR; TCRdb has only the in-frame clones, and not every one. The repertoire includes under 250,000 clones, 89% of them detected once, and less than 4% sits in the top ten. The CDR3 is 13 amino acids. The germline V gene encodes CDR1 MNHEY and CDR2 SVGAGI. The V end was cut by 4 bases, the J end by 3 bases, with 9 bases between. The receptor was isolated from a woman under 40 with acute COVID-19. The sequenced sample was PBMCs or T cells enriched from blood (not recorded which). V is TRBV6-5 and J is TRBJ1-1; D gene ambiguous. The CDR3: CASSSLSHTEAFF. The DNA for the CDR3 is TGTGCCAGCAGTTCCCTAAGTCACACTGAAGCTTTCTTT.